The 24 T cell receptor beta chains below all came from one sample that was sequenced in a study of regulatory T cells in long-lasting Graves disease. Arm-PCR of CDR3 regions and iRepertoire HTBI primers were used to build TCR beta libraries. MiXCR was run by TCRdb on the multiplex PCR reads, yielding one entry per CDR3 protein. The sample lists fewer than 400,000 distinct CDR3 sequences; less than 25% were seen once. As to time point: persistent/refractory GD, antithyroid drugs over 5 years with positive TRAb. Construction of the TCR library relied on RNA isolated from PBMCs. The material was peripheral blood mononuclear cells (PBMCs), obtained when the disease was refractory, from a patient treated with antithyroid drugs. Receptors originate from a female donor with Graves disease.

This clonotype was detected only a few times. The chain employs TRBV12-3 or TRBV12-4 and TRBJ2-5; tentative D call: TRBD1 (5 bases). The CDR3 has 13 residues. The V end lost 5 bases, the J end lost 4 bases, and 11 bases lay between the germline ends. The CDR3 is CASSPQGSETQYF. The CDR3 bases are TGTGCCAGCAGTCCTCAGGGTTCAGAGACCCAGTACTTC.

This clonotype was seen ten or more times. The chain uses TRBV6-2 or TRBV6-3 and TRBJ2-7; D might be TRBD2 (6 bases). The ends were cut back, 4 bases at V and 2 bases at J, with 24 bases in the middle. In germline, CDR1 is MNHEY, CDR2 SVGEGT. This CDR3 has 18 residues. CDR3 nucleotides: TGTGCCAGCAGTTTTGCGGGACCTACTAGGAAAAGCACCTACGAGCAGTACTTC. It yields the protein CASSFAGPTRKSTYEQYF.

CDR3 bases: TGTGCCATCAGTGCCAACTCTGGGGCCAACGTCCTGACTTTC. Amino acids: CAISANSGANVLTF. This chain uses TRBV10-3 with TRBJ2-6; the D is unclear. From germline, CDR1 is ENHRY and CDR2 SYGVKD. There are 14 residues in the CDR3. V lost 4 bases and J 0 bases, leaving 4 bases between the germline ends.

In this sample, this clonotype turned up a few times. The rearrangement joins TRBV10-3 to TRBJ2-7, with D tentatively TRBD2 (6 bases). The V gene lost 2 bases and the J gene lost 5 bases, with 16 bases spanning the gap. The CDR3 length is 15 residues. Per germline, CDR1 ENHRY and CDR2 SYGVKD. CDR3 DNA sequence: TGTGCCATCAGTGAGGGGACTCCTTCAATACACGAGCAGTACTTC. Residues: CAISEGTPSIHEQYF.

This clonotype was detected only a few times. The CDR3 sequence: CSARDAGANVLTF. CDR3 DNA: TGCAGTGCTAGAGATGCAGGGGCCAACGTCCTGACTTTC. The chain carries TRBV20-1 and TRBJ2-6; no clear D gene. This CDR3 is built from 13 residues. Trimming cost V 0 bases and J 4 bases, with 4 bases left between them. Germline CDR1 is DFQATT and CDR2 is SNEGSKA (reference sequence).

The rearrangement joins TRBV4-3 to TRBJ2-3; 7 nucleotides line up with TRBD2. V shed 0 bases, J shed 6 bases, and the junction held 15 bases outside the gene matches. CDR1 is LGHNA, CDR2 YSLEER, per germline. This CDR3 has 18 amino acids. This CDR3 is CASSQDGSSGPQRDTQYF. The CDR3 coding sequence is TGCGCCAGCAGCCAAGATGGTAGTAGCGGGCCGCAGAGGGATACGCAGTATTTT.

The chain combines TRBV5-6 with TRBJ2-7; D not certain. The CDR3 has 14 amino acids. CDR1 and CDR2 (germline): SGHDT, YYEEEE. The V gene lost 0 bases and the J gene lost 2 bases, with 9 bases spanning the gap. CDR3 region: CASSLGDGTYEQYF. In DNA, the CDR3 is TGTGCCAGCAGCTTGGGTGACGGAACCTACGAGCAGTACTTC.

A few counts support this clonotype. A junction boundary mismatches the germline segment, possibly from a read error. The gene calls are TRBV5-1 and TRBJ2-2; D remains ambiguous. The germline V gene has CDR1 SGHRS and CDR2 YFSETQ. This CDR3 has 15 residues. This CDR3 reads CASSLFPANTGELFF. The CDR3 DNA is TGTGCCAGCAGCTTATTCCCAGCGAACACCGGGGAGCTGTTTTTT.

Comment on this clonotype: Since a much larger clone is just one base distant, this may be a read error. The V call is TRBV11-2, the J call TRBJ1-1; unclear D gene. V lost 3 bases to trimming and J lost 2 bases, with 10 bases between them. This CDR3 contains 14 residues. Germline V lookup: CDR1 SGHAT, CDR2 FQNNGV. The DNA of the CDR3 is TGTGCCAGCAGCTTCAGCACCTTTAACACTGAAGCTTTCTTT. Protein: CASSFSTFNTEAFF.

This clonotype was seen at least ten times. The V and J genes are TRBV7-2 and TRBJ2-7, with D hard to call. Trimming pared 0 bases from V and 6 bases from J, leaving 15 bases between. This CDR3 is built from 15 residues. Germline CDR1 is SGHTA and CDR2 is FQGNSA. The CDR3 nucleotides read TGTGCCAGCAGCTTAGCTACGTCTTCGAGTTCCGAGCAGTACTTC. Protein: CASSLATSSSSEQYF.

This clonotype came up a few times. The chain couples TRBV19 to TRBJ1-6; no reliable D call. Germline values: CDR1 LNHDA, CDR2 SQIVND (reference sequence). Deletions cut 5 bases from V and 4 bases from J, with 6 bases between. The CDR3 extends over 13 amino acids. The CDR3 nucleotides are TGTGCCAGTAGTCAGAAGTATAATTCACCCCTCCACTTT. Translating it yields CASSQKYNSPLHF.

The sample holds a few counts of this clonotype. The CDR3 sequence: CSARSGQNSGNTIYF. The CDR3, as DNA: TGCAGTGCTCGCAGTGGACAGAACTCTGGAAACACCATATATTTT. The V call is TRBV20-1, the J call TRBJ1-3, with a tentative D call TRBD1 (6 bases). The CDR3 consists of 15 residues. Germline assignment: CDR1 DFQATT and CDR2 SNEGSKA (reference sequence). V lost 5 bases to trimming and J lost 0 bases, with 14 bases between them.

This clonotype was counted ten times or more. This rearrangement joins TRBV12-3 or TRBV12-4 to TRBJ2-7; no clear D. Trimming removed 3 bases at V and 2 bases at J, with 8 bases between. The CDR3 is made up of 13 amino acids. Here the CDR3 reads CASSLDGPYEQYF. For the CDR3, the DNA is TGTGCCAGCAGTTTGGACGGTCCCTACGAGCAGTACTTC.

The V call is TRBV7-9, the J call TRBJ1-2, with D unresolved. This CDR3 has 14 amino acids. The V end was cut by 1 base, the J end by 1 base, with 7 bases between. Germline assignment: CDR1 SEHNR and CDR2 FQNEAQ (reference sequence). The CDR3 here is CASSLDGHNYGYTF. For the CDR3, the DNA is TGTGCCAGCAGCTTAGACGGCCATAACTATGGCTACACCTTC.

The table lists this clonotype with a few counts. The rearrangement uses TRBV15 and TRBJ2-2, with D perhaps given as TRBD1 or TRBD2 (5 bases each). Trimming removed 8 bases from V and 1 base from J, with 20 bases in between. Per germline, CDR1 LNHNV and CDR2 YYDKDF (reference sequence). The CDR3 runs 17 residues. The CDR3: CATRKETGTENTGELFF. As DNA, the CDR3 is TGTGCCACCCGAAAAGAGACCGGGACGGAGAACACCGGGGAGCTGTTTTTT.

This clonotype was found many times. The rearrangement joins TRBV5-8 to TRBJ2-1; D gene ambiguous. Per germline, CDR1 SGHTS and CDR2 YDEGEE. The CDR3 loop spans 16 amino acids. With 3 bases removed from V and 0 bases from J, the gap between germline ends came to 13 bases. This chain's CDR3 is CASSSRRILSYNEQFF. The CDR3 region has the DNA TGTGCCAGCAGCTCCCGACGGATTCTCTCCTACAATGAGCAGTTCTTC.

A remark on this clonotype: The junction does not match germline at one end; this may be a read error. The rearrangement links TRBV28 to TRBJ2-3, with 11 bases matching TRBD2. The germline V gene encodes CDR1 MDHEN and CDR2 SYDVKM. The CDR3 spans 16 residues. The CDR3, as DNA: TGTGCCAGCAGCCCTACTAGCGGGAGACCCACAGATACGCGGTATTTT. Translated: CASSPTSGRPTDTRYF. Full variable domain (rest looked up from reference TRBV28 and TRBJ2-3): DVKVTQSSRYLVKRTGEKVFLECVQDMDHENMFWYRQDPGLGLRLIYFSYDVKMKEKGDIPEGYSVSREKKERFSLILESASTNQTSMYLCASSPTSGRPTDTRYFGPGTRLTVL.

J is TRBJ2-5 and V is TRBV2; D is perhaps TRBD1 or TRBD2 (5 bases each). V was shortened by 3 bases and J by 4 bases, with 9 bases between the two germline ends. This CDR3 comprises 13 residues. Germline V gene lookup returns CDR1 SNHLY and CDR2 FYNNEI. As DNA, the CDR3 is TGTGCCAGCAGTGATCCCGGGACAGAGACCCAGTACTTC. Protein product: CASSDPGTETQYF.

The sample holds a few counts of this clonotype. This chain connects TRBV24-1 to TRBJ2-6; D gene unclear. Germline CDR1 and CDR2: KGHDR and SFDVKD. V lost 5 bases and J lost 0, with 1 base in between. CDR3 length: 13 residues. DNA of the CDR3: TGTGCCACCAGTGCCTCTGGGGCCAACGTCCTGACTTTC. Amino acids: CATSASGANVLTF.

This clonotype was detected once. V and J are TRBV4-1 and TRBJ2-7; 7 bases match TRBD2. Germline V gene lookup returns CDR1 MGHRA and CDR2 YSYEKL. This CDR3 spans 15 amino acids. J gave up 2 bases and V 4 bases, and 8 bases lay outside the gene matches. The CDR3 loop reads CASSRVSGPTYEQYF. In DNA, the CDR3 is TGCGCCAGCAGCCGGGTTAGCGGGCCCACCTACGAGCAGTACTTC.

This clonotype was seen a few times. The V gene is TRBV18, the J gene TRBJ2-7, with 8 bases fitting TRBD1. V shed 3 bases, J shed 3 bases, and the junction held 7 bases outside the gene matches. Germline lookup yields CDR1 KGHSH and CDR2 LQKENI. The CDR3 is made up of 15 amino acids. CDR3 bases: TGTGCCAGCTCACCCGAAGCGGACAGGGACTACGAGCAGTACTTC. As protein: CASSPEADRDYEQYF.

This clonotype was seen at least ten times. This chain's CDR3 is CASGLVQNKAPIYGYTF. CDR3 DNA: TGTGCTAGTGGTTTGGTACAGAATAAGGCGCCGATCTATGGCTACACCTTC. The chain joins TRBV12-5 to TRBJ1-2; D call uncertain. This CDR3 contains 17 residues. The V end lost 0 bases, the J end lost 4 bases, and 18 bases lay between the germline ends. The germline V gene encodes CDR1 LGHNT and CDR2 FRNRAP.

J is TRBJ2-1 and V is TRBV28; 10 bases agree with TRBD1. Losses at the gene ends were 3 bases for V and 2 bases for J; bases not matched to a gene: 13. CDR1 is MDHEN and CDR2 is SYDVKM in the germline V gene. The CDR3 covers 19 residues. The CDR3 loop is CASSFSLGQGGGAYNEQFF. CDR3 bases: TGTGCCAGCAGTTTCTCCCTTGGACAGGGGGGAGGTGCCTACAATGAGCAGTTCTTC.

This clonotype was found many times. The V call is TRBV12-3 or TRBV12-4, the J call TRBJ1-2; a possible D gene is TRBD1 (6 bases). This CDR3 has 14 amino acids. V dropped 6 bases and J dropped 8 bases, with 19 bases sitting between them. The CDR3 loop reads CASSLQGIRSGYTF. The DNA for the CDR3 is TGTGCCAGCAGCCTTCAGGGGATTAGAAGCGGCTACACCTTC.